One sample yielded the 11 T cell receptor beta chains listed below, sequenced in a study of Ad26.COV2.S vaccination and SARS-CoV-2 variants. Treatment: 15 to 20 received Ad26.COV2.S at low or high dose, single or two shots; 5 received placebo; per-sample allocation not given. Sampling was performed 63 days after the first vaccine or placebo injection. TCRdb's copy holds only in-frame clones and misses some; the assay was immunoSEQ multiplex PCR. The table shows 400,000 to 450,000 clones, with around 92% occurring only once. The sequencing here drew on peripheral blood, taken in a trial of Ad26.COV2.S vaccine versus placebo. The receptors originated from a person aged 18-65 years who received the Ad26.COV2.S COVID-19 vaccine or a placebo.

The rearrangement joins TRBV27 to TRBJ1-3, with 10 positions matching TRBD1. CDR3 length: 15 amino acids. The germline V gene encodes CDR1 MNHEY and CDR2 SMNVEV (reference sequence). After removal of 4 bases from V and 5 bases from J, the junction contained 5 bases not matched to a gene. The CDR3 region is CASSSGQGLRNTIYF. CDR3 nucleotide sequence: TGTGCCAGCAGTTCGGGACAGGGGCTGAGAAACACCATATATTTT.

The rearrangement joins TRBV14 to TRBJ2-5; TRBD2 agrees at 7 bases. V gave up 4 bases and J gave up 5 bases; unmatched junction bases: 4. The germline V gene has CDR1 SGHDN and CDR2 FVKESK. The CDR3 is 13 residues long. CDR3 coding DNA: TGTGCCAGCAGCCTCGGACTAGTCGAGACCCAGTACTTC. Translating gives CASSLGLVETQYF. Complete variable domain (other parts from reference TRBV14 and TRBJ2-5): EAGVTQFPSHSVIEKGQTVTLRCDPISGHDNLYWYRRVMGKEIKFLLHFVKESKQDESGMPNNRFLAERTGGTYSTLKVQPAELEDSGVYFCASSLGLVETQYFGPGTRLLVL.

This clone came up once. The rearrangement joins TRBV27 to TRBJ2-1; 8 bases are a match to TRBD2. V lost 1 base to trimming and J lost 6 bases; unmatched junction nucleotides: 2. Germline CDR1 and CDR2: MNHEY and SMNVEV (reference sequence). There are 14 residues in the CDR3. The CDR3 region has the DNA TGTGCCAGCAGTTTATTTGGGACTAGCAATGAGCAGTTCTTC. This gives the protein CASSLFGTSNEQFF.

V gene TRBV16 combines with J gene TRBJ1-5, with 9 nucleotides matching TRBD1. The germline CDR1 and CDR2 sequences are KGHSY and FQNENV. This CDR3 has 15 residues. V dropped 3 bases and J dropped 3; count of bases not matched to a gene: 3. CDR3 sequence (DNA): TGTGCCAGCAGCCAGTGGACAGGGGTCAATCAGCCCCAGCATTTT. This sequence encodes CASSQWTGVNQPQHF.

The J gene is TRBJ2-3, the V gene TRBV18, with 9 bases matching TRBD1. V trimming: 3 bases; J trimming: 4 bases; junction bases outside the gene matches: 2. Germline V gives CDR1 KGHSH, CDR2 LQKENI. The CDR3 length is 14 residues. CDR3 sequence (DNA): TGTGCCAGCTCACCGACAGGGGGTTCAGATACGCAGTATTTT. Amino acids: CASSPTGGSDTQYF.

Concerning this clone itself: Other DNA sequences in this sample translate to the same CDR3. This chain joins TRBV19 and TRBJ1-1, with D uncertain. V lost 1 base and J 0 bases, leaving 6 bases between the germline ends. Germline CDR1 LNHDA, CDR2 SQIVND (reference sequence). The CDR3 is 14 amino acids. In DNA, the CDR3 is TGTGCCAGTAGTATAGGCGCCTTGAACACTGAAGCTTTCTTT. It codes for CASSIGALNTEAFF.

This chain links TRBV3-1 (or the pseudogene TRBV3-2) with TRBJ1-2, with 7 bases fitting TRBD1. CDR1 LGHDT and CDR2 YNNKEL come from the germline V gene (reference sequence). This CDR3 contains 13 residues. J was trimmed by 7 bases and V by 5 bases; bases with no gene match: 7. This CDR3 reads CASSFDRVSGYTF. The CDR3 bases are TGTGCCAGCAGCTTTGACAGGGTCTCTGGCTACACCTTC.

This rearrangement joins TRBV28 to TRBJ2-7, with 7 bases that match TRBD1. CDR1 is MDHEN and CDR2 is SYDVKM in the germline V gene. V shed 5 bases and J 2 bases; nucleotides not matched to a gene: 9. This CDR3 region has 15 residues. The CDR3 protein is CASSNDRVLPYEQYF. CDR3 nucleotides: TGTGCCAGCAGTAACGACAGGGTCCTTCCCTACGAGCAGTACTTC.

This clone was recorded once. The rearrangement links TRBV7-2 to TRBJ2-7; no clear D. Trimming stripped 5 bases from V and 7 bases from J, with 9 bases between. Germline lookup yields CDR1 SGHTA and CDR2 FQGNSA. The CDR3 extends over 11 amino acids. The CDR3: CASSVAGEQYF. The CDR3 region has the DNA TGTGCCAGCAGCGTCGCTGGGGAGCAGTACTTC.

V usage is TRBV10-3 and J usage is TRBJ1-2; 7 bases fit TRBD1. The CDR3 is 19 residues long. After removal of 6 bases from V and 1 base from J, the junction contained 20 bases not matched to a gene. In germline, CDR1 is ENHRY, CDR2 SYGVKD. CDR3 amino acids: CAISSGQGGVPAFNYGYTF. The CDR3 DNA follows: TGTGCCATCAGCTCGGGGCAGGGGGGCGTCCCCGCATTTAACTATGGCTACACCTTC.

CDR3 amino acids: CASSPVGGLLMNTEAFF. The DNA for the CDR3 is TGTGCCAGCAGCCCAGTGGGGGGCCTTCTAATGAACACTGAAGCTTTCTTT. V and J are TRBV9 and TRBJ1-1, with TRBD1 as a possible D gene (6 bases). In germline, CDR1 is SGDLS, CDR2 YYNGEE. The CDR3 length is 17 residues. V gave up 4 bases and J gave up 0 bases, with 19 bases separating them.